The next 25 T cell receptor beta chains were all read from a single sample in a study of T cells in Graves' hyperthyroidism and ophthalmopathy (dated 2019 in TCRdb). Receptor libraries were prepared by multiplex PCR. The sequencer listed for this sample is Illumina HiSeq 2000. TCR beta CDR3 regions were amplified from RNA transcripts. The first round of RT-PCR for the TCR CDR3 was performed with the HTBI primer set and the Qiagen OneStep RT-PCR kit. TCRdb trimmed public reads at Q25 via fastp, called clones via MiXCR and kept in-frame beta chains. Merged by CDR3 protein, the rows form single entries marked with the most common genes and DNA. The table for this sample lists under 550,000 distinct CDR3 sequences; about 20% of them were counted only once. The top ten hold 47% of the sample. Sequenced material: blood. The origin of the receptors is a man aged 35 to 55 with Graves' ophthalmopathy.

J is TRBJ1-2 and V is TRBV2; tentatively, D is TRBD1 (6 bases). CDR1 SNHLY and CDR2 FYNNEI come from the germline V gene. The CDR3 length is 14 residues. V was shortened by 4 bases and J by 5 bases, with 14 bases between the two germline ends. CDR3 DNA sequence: TGTGCCAGCAGTGCAACAGGGTATTGGTATGGCTACACCTTC. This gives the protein CASSATGYWYGYTF. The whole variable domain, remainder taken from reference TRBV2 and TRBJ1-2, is EPEVTQTPSHQVTQMGQEVILRCVPISNHLYFYWYRQILGQKVEFLVSFYNNEISEKSEIFDDQFSVERPDGSNFTLKIRSTKLEDSAMYFCASSATGYWYGYTFGSGTRLTVV.

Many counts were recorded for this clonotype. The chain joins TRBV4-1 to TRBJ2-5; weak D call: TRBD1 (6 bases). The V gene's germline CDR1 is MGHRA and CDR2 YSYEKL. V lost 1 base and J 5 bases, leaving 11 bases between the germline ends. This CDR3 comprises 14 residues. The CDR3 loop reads CASSQVSGVETQYF. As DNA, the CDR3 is TGCGCCAGCAGCCAAGTGTCAGGGGTGGAGACCCAGTACTTC.

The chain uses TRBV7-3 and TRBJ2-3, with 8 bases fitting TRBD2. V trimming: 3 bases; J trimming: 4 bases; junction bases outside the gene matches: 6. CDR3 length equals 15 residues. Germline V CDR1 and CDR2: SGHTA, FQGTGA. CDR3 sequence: CASSFSGSRADTQYF. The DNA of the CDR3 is TGTGCCAGCAGCTTCAGCGGGAGTAGGGCAGATACGCAGTATTTT. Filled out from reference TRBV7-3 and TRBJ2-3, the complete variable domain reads GAGVSQTPSNKVTEKGKYVELRCDPISGHTALYWYRQSLGQGPEFLIYFQGTGAADDSGLPNDRFFAVRPEGSVSTLKIQRTERGDSAVYLCASSFSGSRADTQYFGPGTRLTVL.

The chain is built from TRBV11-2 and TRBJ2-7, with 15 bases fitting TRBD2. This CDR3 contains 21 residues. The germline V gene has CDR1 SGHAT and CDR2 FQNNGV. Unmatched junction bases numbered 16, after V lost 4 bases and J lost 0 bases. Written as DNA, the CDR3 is TGTGCCAGCAGCTCTCTATTTCGGGGACTAGCGGGAGGCGAAATCTCCTACGAGCAGTACTTC. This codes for CASSSLFRGLAGGEISYEQYF.

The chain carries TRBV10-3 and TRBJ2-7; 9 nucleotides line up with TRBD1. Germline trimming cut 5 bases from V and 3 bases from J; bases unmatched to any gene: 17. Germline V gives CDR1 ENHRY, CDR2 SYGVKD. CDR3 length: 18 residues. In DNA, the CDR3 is TGTGCCATCAGTTCCCCGGACAGGGGAGGGGGAAGATACTACGAGCAGTACTTC. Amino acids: CAISSPDRGGGRYYEQYF.

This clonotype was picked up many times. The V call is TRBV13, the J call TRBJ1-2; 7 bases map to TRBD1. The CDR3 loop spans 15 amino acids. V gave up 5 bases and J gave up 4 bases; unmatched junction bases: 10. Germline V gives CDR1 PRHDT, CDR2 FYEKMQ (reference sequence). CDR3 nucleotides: TGTGCCAGCAGCCATGACAGGGTGGGAGGCTATGGCTACACCTTC. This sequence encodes CASSHDRVGGYGYTF. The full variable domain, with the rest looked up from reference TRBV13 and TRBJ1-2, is AAGVIQSPRHLIKEKRETATLKCYPIPRHDTVYWYQQGPGQDPQFLISFYEKMQSDKGSIPDRFSAQQFSDYHSELNMSSLELGDSALYFCASSHDRVGGYGYTFGSGTRLTVV.

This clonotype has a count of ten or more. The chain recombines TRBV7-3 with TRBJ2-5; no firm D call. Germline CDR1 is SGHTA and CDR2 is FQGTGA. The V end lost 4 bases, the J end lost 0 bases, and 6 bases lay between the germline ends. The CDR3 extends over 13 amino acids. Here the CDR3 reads CASSSLYQETQYF. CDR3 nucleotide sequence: TGTGCCAGCAGCTCCCTGTACCAAGAGACCCAGTACTTC. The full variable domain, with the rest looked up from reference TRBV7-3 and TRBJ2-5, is GAGVSQTPSNKVTEKGKYVELRCDPISGHTALYWYRQSLGQGPEFLIYFQGTGAADDSGLPNDRFFAVRPEGSVSTLKIQRTERGDSAVYLCASSSLYQETQYFGPGTRLLVL.

CDR3 coding DNA: TGTGCCAGTAGTATAGATCAAGAGACAGCATATGGCTACACCTTC. Translating gives CASSIDQETAYGYTF. The rearrangement uses TRBV19 and TRBJ1-2; a weak D match, TRBD1 (5 bases). The CDR3 runs 15 residues. Trimming took off 0 bases at V and 5 bases at J, with 13 bases between the two ends. Germline V gene lookup returns CDR1 LNHDA and CDR2 SQIVND (reference sequence). The full variable domain, its missing parts supplied by reference TRBV19 and TRBJ1-2, is DGGITQSPKYLFRKEGQNVTLSCEQNLNHDAMYWYRQDPGQGLRLIYYSQIVNDFQKGDIAEGYSVSREKKESFPLTVTSAQKNPTAFYLCASSIDQETAYGYTFGSGTRLTVV.

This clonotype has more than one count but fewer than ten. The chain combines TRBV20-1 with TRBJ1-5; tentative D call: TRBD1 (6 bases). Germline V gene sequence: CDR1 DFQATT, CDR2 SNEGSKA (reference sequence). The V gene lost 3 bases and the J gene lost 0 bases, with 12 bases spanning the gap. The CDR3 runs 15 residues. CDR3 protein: CSARDRDYSNQPQHF. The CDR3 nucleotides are TGCAGTGCTAGGGACAGAGATTATAGCAATCAGCCCCAGCATTTT.

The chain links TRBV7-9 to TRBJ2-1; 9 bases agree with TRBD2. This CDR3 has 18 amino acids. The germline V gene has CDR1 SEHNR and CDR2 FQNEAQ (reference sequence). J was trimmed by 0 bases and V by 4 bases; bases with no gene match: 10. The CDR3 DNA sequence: TGTGCCAGCAGCTCGACTAGCGGAGGAAGAAGCTCCTACAATGAGCAGTTCTTC. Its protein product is CASSSTSGGRSSYNEQFF. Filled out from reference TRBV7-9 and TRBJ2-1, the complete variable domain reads DTGVSQNPRHKITKRGQNVTFRCDPISEHNRLYWYRQTLGQGPEFLTYFQNEAQLEKSRLLSDRFSAERPKGSFSTLEIQRTEQGDSAMYLCASSSTSGGRSSYNEQFFGPGTRLTVL.

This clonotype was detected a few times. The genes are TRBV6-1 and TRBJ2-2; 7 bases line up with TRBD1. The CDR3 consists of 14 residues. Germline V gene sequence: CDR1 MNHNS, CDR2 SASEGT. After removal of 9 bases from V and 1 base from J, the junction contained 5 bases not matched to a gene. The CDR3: CASRRQGNTGELFF. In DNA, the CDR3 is TGTGCCAGTCGTAGACAGGGGAACACCGGGGAGCTGTTTTTT.

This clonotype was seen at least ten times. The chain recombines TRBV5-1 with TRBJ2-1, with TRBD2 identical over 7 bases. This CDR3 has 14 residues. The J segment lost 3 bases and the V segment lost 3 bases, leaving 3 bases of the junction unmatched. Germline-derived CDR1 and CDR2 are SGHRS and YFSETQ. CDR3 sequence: CASSSLAVYNEQFF. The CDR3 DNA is TGCGCCAGCAGCTCCCTAGCGGTCTACAATGAGCAGTTCTTC.

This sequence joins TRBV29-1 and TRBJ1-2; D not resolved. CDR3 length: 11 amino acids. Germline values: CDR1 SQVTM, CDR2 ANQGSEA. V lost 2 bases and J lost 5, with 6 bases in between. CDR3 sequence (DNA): TGCAGCGTTGAATGGGAGTATGGCTACACCTTC. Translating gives CSVEWEYGYTF. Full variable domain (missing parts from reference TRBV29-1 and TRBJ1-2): SAVISQKPSRDICQRGTSLTIQCQVDSQVTMMFWYRQQPGQSLTLIATANQGSEATYESGFVIDKFPISRPNLTFSTLTVSNMSPEDSSIYLCSVEWEYGYTFGSGTRLTVV.

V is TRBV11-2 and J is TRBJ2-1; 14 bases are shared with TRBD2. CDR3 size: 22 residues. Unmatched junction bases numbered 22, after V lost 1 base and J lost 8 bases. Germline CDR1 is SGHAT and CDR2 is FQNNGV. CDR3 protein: CASSLGGGTPTGTSGRGHEQFF. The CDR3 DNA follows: TGTGCCAGCAGCTTAGGGGGGGGCACTCCTACCGGGACTAGCGGGAGAGGGCATGAGCAGTTCTTC.

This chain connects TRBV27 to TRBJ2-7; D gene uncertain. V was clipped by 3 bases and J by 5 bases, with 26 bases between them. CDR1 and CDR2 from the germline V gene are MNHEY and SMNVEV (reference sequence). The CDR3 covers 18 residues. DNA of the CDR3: TGTGCCAGCAGTTTCCAAACCCCCTTTCTAGGCGTGGGCGACGAGCAGTACTTC. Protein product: CASSFQTPFLGVGDEQYF.

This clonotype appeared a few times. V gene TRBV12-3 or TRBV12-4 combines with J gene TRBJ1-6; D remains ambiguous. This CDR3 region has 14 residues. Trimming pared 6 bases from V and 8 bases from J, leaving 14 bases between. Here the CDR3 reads CASRYPYLDSPLHF. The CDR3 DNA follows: TGTGCCAGCAGATATCCGTATTTGGATTCACCCCTCCACTTT.

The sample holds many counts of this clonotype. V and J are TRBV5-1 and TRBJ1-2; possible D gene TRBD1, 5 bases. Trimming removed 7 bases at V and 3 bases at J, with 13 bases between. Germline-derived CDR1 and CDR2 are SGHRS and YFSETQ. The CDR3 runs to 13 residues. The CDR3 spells CASGDLADYGYTF. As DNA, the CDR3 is TGCGCCAGCGGGGACCTTGCGGACTATGGCTACACCTTC.

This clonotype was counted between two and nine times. CDR3 DNA sequence: TGTGCCAGCAGCTTGGGGGTGTTCACTGGCTATGGCTACACCTTC. Translation: CASSLGVFTGYGYTF. The J gene is TRBJ1-2, the V gene TRBV5-6; D uncertain. Germline CDR1 and CDR2: SGHDT and YYEEEE. Trimming took off 0 bases at V and 4 bases at J, with 13 bases between the two ends. CDR3 length: 15 amino acids.

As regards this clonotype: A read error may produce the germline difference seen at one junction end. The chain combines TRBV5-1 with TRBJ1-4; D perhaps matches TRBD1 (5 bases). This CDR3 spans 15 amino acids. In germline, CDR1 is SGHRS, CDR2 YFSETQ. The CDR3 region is CASTANLGTNEKPFF. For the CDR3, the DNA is TGCGCCAGCACCGCCAACCTTGGGACTAATGAAAAACCGTTTTTT.

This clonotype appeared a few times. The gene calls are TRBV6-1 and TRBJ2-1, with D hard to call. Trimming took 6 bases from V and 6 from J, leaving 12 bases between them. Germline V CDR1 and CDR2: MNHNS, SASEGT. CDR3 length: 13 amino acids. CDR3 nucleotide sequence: TGTGCCAGCAGAACGACTCTCTCCAATGAGCAGTTCTTC. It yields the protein CASRTTLSNEQFF.

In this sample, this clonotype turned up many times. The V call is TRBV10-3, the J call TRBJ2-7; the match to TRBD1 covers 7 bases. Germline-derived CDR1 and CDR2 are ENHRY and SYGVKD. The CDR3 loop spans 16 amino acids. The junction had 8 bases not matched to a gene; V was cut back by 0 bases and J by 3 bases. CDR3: CAISESGAGGGYEQYF. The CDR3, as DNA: TGTGCCATCAGTGAGTCCGGTGCAGGGGGTGGCTACGAGCAGTACTTC.

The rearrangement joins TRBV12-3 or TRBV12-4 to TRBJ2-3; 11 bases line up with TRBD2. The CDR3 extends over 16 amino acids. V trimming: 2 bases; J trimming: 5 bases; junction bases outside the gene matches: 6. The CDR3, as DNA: TGTGCCAGCAGTTTAAGAACTAGCGGGGGAAAAGATACGCAGTATTTT. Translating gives CASSLRTSGGKDTQYF.

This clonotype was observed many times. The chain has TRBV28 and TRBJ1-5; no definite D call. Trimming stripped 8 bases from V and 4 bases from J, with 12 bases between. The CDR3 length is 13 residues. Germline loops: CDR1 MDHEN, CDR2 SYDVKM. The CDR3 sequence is CASSLDLNQPQHF. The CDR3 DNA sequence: TGTGCCAGCTCACTGGACCTTAATCAGCCCCAGCATTTT.

CDR3 region: CASSITDRKYQETQYF. CDR3 DNA: TGTGCCAGCAGCATAACAGACAGAAAGTACCAAGAGACCCAGTACTTC. The genes are TRBV5-6 and TRBJ2-5; D is perhaps TRBD1 (5 bases). The V and J ends lost 4 bases and 0 bases respectively, with 16 bases between them. The CDR3 runs to 16 residues. Germline V gene sequence: CDR1 SGHDT, CDR2 YYEEEE.

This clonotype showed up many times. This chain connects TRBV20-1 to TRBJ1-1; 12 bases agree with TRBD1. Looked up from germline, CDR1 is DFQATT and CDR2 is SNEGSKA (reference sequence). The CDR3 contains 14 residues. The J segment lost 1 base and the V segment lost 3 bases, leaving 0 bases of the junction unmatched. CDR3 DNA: TGCAGTGCTAGGGGACAGGGGGCGAACACTGAAGCTTTCTTT. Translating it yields CSARGQGANTEAFF.